Listed below are T cell receptor beta chains from one sample, sequenced in a study of shared clonotypes between healthy human individuals. Data came from immunoSEQ multiplex PCR; TCRdb stores just in-frame clones and leaves some out. The sample holds roughly 700,000 clones, approximately 79% seen once. Sequencing was performed on memory CD4+ T cells sorted from blood. All receptors come from a woman aged 25-40 years in good health. CDR3s include the opening cysteine and the closing phenylalanine or tryptophan. A D gene is named only where the DNA matches it firmly. Where a row states a size, it is once, few, many or the class of an expanded clone; other rows omit it.

d_call j_call clone_size v_call cdr3_nt cdr3_aa
TRBD2 TRBJ2-7 many TRBV14 TGTGCCAGCAGCCAACTAGCGGAGGGGAACGAGCAGTACTTC CASSQLAEGNEQYF
. TRBJ2-2 . TRBV29-1 TGCAGCGTCGGGGGCGGCTCGAGGGAGCTGTTTTTT CSVGGGSRELFF
TRBD1 TRBJ2-7 . TRBV15 TGTGCCACCAGCAGCGACAGGGGGCGAACCTACGAGCAGTACTTC CATSSDRGRTYEQYF
. TRBJ1-3 . TRBV10-3 TGTGCCATCAGTGAGGGCGACAGCTCTGGAAACACCATATATTTT CAISEGDSSGNTIYF
TRBD1 TRBJ2-5 . TRBV19 TGTGCCAGTAGTCCCACCGGGACAGGGTTTTTGGAGACCCAGTACTTC CASSPTGTGFLETQYF
TRBD2 TRBJ2-7 . TRBV28 TGTGCCAGCGGAACTAGCGGACTCTCCTACGAGCAGTACTTC CASGTSGLSYEQYF
. TRBJ1-1 once TRBV5-1 TGCGCCAGCAGGGGGGAAGCTGAAGCTTTCTTT CASRGEAEAFF
. TRBJ1-1 few TRBV2 TGTGCCAGCAGTGGTGAGGGGGAGAACACTGAAGCTTTCTTT CASSGEGENTEAFF
. TRBJ2-6 once TRBV6-5 TGTGCCAGCAGCCCCGCTGGGGCCAACGTCCTGACTTTC CASSPAGANVLTF
. TRBJ1-4 . TRBV19 TGTGCCAGTAGTCTACCGGGACTGAGTGAAAAACTGTTTTTT CASSLPGLSEKLFF
. TRBJ1-2 few TRBV6-4 TGTGCCAGCAGTGACTCGAGCGTGAGACATGGCTACACCTTC CASSDSSVRHGYTF